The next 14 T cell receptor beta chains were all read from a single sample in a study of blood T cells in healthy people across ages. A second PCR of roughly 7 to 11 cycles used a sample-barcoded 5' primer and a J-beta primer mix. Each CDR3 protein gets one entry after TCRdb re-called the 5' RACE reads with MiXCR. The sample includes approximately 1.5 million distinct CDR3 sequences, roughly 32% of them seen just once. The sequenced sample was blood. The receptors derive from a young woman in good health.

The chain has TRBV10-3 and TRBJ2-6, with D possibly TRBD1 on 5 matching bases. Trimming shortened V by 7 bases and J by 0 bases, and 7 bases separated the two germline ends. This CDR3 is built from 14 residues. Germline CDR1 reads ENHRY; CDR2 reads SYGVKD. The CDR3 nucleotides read TGTGCCATCAAGGGGTCCTCTGGGGCCAACGTCCTGACTTTC. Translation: CAIKGSSGANVLTF.

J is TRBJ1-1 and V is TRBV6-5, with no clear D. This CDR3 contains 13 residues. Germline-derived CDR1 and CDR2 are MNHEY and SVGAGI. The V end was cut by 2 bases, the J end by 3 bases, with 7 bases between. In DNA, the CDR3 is TGTGCCAGCAGTTACGACGCAGACACTGAAGCTTTCTTT. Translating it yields CASSYDADTEAFF.

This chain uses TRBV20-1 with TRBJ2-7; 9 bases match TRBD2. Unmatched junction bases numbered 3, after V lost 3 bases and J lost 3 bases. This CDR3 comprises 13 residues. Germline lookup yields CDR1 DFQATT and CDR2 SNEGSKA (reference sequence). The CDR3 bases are TGCAGTGCTAGTGCTAGCGGGATCTACGAGCAGTACTTC. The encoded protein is CSASASGIYEQYF.

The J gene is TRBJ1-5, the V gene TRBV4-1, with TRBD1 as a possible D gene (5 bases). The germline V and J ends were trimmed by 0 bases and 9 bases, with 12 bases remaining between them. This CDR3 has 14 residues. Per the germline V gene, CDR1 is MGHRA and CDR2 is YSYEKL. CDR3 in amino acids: CASSQDGGDRPQHF. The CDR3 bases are TGCGCCAGCAGCCAAGATGGGGGGGATCGGCCCCAGCATTTT.

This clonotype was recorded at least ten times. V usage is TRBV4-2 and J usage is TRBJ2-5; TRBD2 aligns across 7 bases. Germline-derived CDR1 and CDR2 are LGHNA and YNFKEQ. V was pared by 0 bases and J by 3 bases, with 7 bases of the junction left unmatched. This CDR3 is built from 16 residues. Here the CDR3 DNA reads TGTGCCAGCAGCCAAGAACAACTAGCGCTTGAAGAGACCCAGTACTTC. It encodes CASSQEQLALEETQYF.

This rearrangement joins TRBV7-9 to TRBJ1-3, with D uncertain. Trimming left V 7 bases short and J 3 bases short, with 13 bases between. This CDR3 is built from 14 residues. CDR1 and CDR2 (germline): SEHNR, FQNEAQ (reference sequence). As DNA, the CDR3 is TGTGCCAGCAAAACCCTGATGGGTGGAAACACCATATATTTT. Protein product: CASKTLMGGNTIYF. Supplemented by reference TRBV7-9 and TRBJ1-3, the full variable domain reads DTGVSQNPRHKITKRGQNVTFRCDPISEHNRLYWYRQTLGQGPEFLTYFQNEAQLEKSRLLSDRFSAERPKGSFSTLEIQRTEQGDSAMYLCASKTLMGGNTIYFGEGSWLTVV.

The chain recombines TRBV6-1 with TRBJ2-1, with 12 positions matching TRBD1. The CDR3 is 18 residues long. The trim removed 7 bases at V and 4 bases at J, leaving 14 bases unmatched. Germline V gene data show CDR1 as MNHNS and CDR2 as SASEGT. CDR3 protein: CASTGTGGAQAWYNEQFF. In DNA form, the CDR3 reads TGTGCCAGCACTGGGACAGGGGGCGCACAAGCGTGGTACAATGAGCAGTTCTTC.

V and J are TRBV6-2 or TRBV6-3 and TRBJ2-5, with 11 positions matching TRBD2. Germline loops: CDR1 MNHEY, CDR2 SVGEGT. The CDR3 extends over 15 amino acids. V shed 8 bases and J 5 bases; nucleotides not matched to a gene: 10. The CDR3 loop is CASPTSGGRRETQYF. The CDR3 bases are TGTGCCAGCCCAACTAGCGGGGGACGGAGGGAGACCCAGTACTTC.

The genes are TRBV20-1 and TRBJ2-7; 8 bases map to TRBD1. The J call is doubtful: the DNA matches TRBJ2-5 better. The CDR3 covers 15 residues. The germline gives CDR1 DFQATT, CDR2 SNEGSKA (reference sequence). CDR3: CSARDEGRGQETQYF. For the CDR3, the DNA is TGCAGTGCTAGAGATGAGGGCAGGGGGCAGGAGACCCAGTACTTC.

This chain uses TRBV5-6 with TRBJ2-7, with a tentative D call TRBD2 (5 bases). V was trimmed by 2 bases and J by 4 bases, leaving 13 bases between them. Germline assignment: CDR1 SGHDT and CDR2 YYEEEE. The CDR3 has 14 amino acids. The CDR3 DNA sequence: TGTGCCAGCAGCTTTCGGGGTCGGAATTACGAGCAGTACTTC. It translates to CASSFRGRNYEQYF.

The CDR3 nucleotides are TGTGCCAGCACCACGGAACAGGGAGCATCACCCCTCCACTTT. Its protein product is CASTTEQGASPLHF. This chain uses TRBV28 with TRBJ1-6, with a weak D call TRBD1 (6 bases). The ends were cut back, 7 bases at V and 10 bases at J, with 17 bases in the middle. Germline values: CDR1 MDHEN, CDR2 SYDVKM. The CDR3 is 14 residues long.

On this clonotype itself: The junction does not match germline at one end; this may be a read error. The CDR3 sequence: CASTLMDASYEQSF. DNA for the CDR3: TGCGCCAGCACACTCATGGACGCGTCCTACGAGCAGTCCTTC. The chain combines TRBV5-1 with TRBJ2-7; D uncertain. Germline V CDR1 and CDR2: SGHRS, YFSETQ. The CDR3 is 14 amino acids.

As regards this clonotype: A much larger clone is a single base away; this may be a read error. The DNA of the CDR3 is TGTGCCAACAGCTTCGTCAGGGGGCAGGGCGAGCAGTACTTC. Its protein is CANSFVRGQGEQYF. The chain links TRBV7-2 to TRBJ2-5, with 8 bases that match TRBD1. Gene TRBJ2-7 matches the end of the DNA better, so the J call may be wrong. This CDR3 comprises 14 residues. Germline V gives CDR1 SGHTA, CDR2 FQGNSA.

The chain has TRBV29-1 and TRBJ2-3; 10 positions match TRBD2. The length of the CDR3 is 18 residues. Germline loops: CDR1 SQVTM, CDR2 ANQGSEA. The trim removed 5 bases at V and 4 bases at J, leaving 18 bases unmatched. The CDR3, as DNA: TGCAGCGTTATGGCTAGCGGGAGTGATACGCAACTTGCAGATACGCAGTATTTT. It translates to CSVMASGSDTQLADTQYF.